The source of this T cell receptor (beta chain) is a study of T cell responses to AZD1222 COVID-19 vaccine. General observations from the study: Across the whole spike, CD4 TCRs peaked at regions 160-218 and 743-854. Variant regions that are unmutated are reportedly the target of nearly half of spike-specific TCRs.

Germline V gene lookup returns CDR1 MNHEY and CDR2 SVGAGI. The CDR3 consists of 14 residues. Trimming shortened V by 6 bases and J by 2 bases, and 13 bases separated the two germline ends. Second-dose timings of about 4 or about 12 weeks were pooled. Only in-frame clones appear in the TCRdb table, and some are missing; sequencing was by immunoSEQ multiplex PCR. There are around 140,000 clones in the sample; roughly 90% occur only once, and 1.5% to 2% lies in the top ten. As regards this clone: Its antigen is not known.

This TCR came from an adult who received the AZD1222 COVID-19 vaccine. This sequence joins TRBV6-5 and TRBJ2-5; D possibly uses TRBD1 or TRBD2 (5 bases each). The sequenced sample was peripheral blood, obtained 28 days after the second AZD1222 dose. The CDR3 sequence is CASSDTGTQETQYF. The CDR3 DNA reads as TGTGCCAGCAGCGACACCGGGACGCAAGAGACCCAGTACTTC.